The present entry profiles one T cell receptor beta chain with its context. Its antigen is as yet unknown. Profiling relied on immunoSEQ multiplex PCR, and the TCRdb table lists in-frame clones only, not all of them. The sample yields roughly 86,000 clones, approximately 78% seen once. Germline lookup yields CDR1 SGHKS and CDR2 YYEKEE (reference sequence). The ends were cut back, 1 base at V and 0 bases at J, with 14 bases in the middle. The CDR3 totals 17 residues. This sample was taken from a study of a mutant IDH1 vaccine in newly diagnosed glioma. Study-level information: Patients got their first vaccination 4-6 weeks after radiotherapy alone, or with temozolomide cycles.

Documented time point: week 47, end of study. Each vaccine dose was 300 ug of mutant IDH1 20-mer peptide, with topical imiquimod. This sample comprised PBMCs, obtained from a glioma patient whose treatment included an IDH1 peptide vaccine. This chain uses TRBV5-5 with TRBJ2-1; D ambiguous. The source of this sequence is a man between 40 and 49 years old with glioma. CDR3 residues: CASSLWPQELSYNEQFF. CDR3 nucleotide sequence: TGTGCCAGCAGCTTGTGGCCCCAGGAACTCTCCTACAATGAGCAGTTCTTC.